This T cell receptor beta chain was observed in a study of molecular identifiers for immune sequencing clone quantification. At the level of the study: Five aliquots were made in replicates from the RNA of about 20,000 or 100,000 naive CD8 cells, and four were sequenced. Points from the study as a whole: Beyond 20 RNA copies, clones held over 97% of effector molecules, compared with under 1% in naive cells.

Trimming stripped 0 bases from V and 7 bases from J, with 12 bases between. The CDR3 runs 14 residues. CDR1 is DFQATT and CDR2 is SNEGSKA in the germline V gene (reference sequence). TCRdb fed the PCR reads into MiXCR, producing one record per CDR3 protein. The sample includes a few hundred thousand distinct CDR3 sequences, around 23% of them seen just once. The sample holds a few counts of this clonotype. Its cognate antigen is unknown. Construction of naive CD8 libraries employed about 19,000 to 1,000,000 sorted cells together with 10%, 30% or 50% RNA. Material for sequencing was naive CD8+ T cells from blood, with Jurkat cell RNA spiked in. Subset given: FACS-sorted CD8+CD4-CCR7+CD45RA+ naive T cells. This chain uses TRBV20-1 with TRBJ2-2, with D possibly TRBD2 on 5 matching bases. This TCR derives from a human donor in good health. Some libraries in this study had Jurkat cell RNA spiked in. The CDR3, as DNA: TGCAGTGCTAGAGATTGGATGGGGAGCGGGGAGCTGTTTTTT. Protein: CSARDWMGSGELFF.